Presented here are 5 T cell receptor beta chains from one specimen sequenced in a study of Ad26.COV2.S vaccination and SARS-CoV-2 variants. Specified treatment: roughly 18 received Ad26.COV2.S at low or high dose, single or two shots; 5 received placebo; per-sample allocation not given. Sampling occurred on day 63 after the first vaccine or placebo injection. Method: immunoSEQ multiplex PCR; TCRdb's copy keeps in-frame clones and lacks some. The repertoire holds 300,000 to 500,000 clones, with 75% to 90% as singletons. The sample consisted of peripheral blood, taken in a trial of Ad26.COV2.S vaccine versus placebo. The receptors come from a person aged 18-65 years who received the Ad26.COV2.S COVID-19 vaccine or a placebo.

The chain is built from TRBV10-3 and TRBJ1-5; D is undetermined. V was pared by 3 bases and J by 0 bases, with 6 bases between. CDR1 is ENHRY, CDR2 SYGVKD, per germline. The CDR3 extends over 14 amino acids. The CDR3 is CAISERYSNQPQHF. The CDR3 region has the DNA TGTGCCATCAGTGAACGGTATAGCAATCAGCCCCAGCATTTT.

CDR3 protein: CASSAGVGLQQYF. CDR3 sequence (DNA): TGTGCCAGCAGCGCAGGGGTAGGACTACAGCAGTATTTT. This chain joins TRBV9 and TRBJ2-3, with D perhaps TRBD1 or TRBD2 (6 bases each). Germline V gene sequence: CDR1 SGDLS, CDR2 YYNGEE. CDR3 length: 13 residues. V gave up 3 bases and J gave up 11 bases, with 16 bases separating them.

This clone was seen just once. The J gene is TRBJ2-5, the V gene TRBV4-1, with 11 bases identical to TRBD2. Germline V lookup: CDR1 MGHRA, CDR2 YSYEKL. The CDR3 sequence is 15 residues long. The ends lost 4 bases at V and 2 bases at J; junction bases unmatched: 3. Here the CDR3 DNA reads TGCGCCAGCAGCCCGTTAGCGGGGGGGCAAGAGACCCAGTACTTC. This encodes CASSPLAGGQETQYF.

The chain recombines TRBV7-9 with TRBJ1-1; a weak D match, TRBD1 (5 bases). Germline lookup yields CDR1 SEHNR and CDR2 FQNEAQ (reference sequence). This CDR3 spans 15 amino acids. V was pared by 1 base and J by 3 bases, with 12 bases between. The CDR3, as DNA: TGTGCCAGCAGCTTAGTGGGGACGGGCCACACTGAAGCTTTCTTT. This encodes CASSLVGTGHTEAFF.

The chain's CDR3 is CASSPRTGTGELFF. The CDR3, as DNA: TGTGCCAGCAGCCCTAGAACGGGGACCGGGGAGCTGTTTTTT. The rearrangement links TRBV2 to TRBJ2-2; TRBD2 is a possible D gene (5 bases). The ends were cut back, 6 bases at V and 5 bases at J, with 13 bases in the middle. Germline V gene sequence: CDR1 SNHLY, CDR2 FYNNEI. The CDR3 has 14 residues.